This TCR beta chain is drawn from a study of cytomegalovirus exposure and HLA in healthy donors. The CDR3 is 16 residues long. The germline V gene encodes CDR1 MRHNA and CDR2 SNTAGT. Trimming removed 4 bases from V and 0 bases from J, with 10 bases in between. PCR was performed using 60 Vbeta and 13 Jbeta primers. Sequenced by immunoSEQ multiplex PCR; TCRdb stores in-frame clones only, minus some. The sample has roughly 160,000 clones; 84% are singletons. The rearrangement uses TRBV6-4 and TRBJ2-6; D gene unclear. The sequence derives from a man aged 25-40 years in good health and CMV-seronegative. Sequenced sample: PBMCs. CDR3 loop: CASSAHQASGANVLTF. The CDR3 DNA is TGTGCCAGCAGTGCCCACCAAGCCTCTGGGGCCAACGTCCTGACTTTC.